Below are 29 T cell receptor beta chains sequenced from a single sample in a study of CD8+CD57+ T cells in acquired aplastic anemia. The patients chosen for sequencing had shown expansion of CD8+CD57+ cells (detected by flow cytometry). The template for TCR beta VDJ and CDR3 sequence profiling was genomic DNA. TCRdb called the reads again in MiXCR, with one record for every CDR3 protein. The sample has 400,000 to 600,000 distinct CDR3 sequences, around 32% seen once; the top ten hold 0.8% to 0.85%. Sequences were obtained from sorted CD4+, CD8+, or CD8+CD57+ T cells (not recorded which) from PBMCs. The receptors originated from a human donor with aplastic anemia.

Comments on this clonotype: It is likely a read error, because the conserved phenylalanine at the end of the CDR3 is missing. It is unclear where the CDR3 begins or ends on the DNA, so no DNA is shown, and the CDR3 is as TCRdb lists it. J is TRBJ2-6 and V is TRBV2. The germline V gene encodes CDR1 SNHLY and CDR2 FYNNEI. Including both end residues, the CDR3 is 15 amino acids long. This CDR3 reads CASRGNSGANVLTVL.

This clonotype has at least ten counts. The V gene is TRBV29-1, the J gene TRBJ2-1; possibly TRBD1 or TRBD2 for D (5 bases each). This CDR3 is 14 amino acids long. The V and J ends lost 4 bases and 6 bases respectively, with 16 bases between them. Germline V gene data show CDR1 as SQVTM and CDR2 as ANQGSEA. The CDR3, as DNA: TGCAGCGTTGCCTTGGGGCGGGTCGTCAATGAGCAGTTCTTC. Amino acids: CSVALGRVVNEQFF.

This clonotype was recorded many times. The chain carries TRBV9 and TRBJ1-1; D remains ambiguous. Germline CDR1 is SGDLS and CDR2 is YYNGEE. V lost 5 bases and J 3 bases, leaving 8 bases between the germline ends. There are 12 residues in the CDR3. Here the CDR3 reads CASSRRDTEAFF. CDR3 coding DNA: TGTGCCAGCAGTCGACGGGACACTGAAGCTTTCTTT.

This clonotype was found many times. The CDR3 loop is CASSADRDNEQFF. In DNA, the CDR3 is TGTGCCAGTAGTGCAGACAGGGACAATGAGCAGTTCTTC. This chain links TRBV19 with TRBJ2-1; 7 bases map to TRBD1. This CDR3 is 13 amino acids long. With 5 bases clipped from V and 5 bases from J, the junction kept 3 bases outside the gene matches. Germline V CDR1 and CDR2: LNHDA, SQIVND (reference sequence).

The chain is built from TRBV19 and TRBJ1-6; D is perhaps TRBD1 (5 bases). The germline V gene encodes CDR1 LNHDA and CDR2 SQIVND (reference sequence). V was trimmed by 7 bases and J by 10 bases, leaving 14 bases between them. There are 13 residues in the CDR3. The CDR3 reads CASTAGGKSPLHF. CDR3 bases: TGTGCCAGTACCGCCGGGGGGAAATCACCCCTCCACTTT.

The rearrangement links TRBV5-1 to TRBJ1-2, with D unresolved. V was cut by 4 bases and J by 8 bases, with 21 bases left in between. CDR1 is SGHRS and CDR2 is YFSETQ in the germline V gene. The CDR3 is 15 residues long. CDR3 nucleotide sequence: TGCGCCAGCAGCGCGCGAACGGGCCAAATAGGCGGCTACACCTTC. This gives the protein CASSARTGQIGGYTF.

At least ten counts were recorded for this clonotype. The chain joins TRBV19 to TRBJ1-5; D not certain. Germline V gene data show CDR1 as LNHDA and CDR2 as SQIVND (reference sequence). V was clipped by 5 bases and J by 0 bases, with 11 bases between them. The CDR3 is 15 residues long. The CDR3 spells CASSPSRNSNQPQHF. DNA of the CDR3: TGTGCCAGTAGTCCCAGTCGTAATAGCAATCAGCCCCAGCATTTT.

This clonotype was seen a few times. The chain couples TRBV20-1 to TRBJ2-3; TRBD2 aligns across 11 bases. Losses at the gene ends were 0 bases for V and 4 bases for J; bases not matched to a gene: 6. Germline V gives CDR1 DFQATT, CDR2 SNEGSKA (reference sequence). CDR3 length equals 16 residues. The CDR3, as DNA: TGCAGTGCTAGAGATCAACTAGCGGGAGAGTCAGATACGCAGTATTTT. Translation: CSARDQLAGESDTQYF.

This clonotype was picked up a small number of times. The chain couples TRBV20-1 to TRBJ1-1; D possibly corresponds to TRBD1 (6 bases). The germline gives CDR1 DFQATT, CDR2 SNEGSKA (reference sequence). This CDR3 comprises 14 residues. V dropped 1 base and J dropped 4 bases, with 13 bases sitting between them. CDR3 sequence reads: CSARGAQGGTEAFF. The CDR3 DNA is TGCAGTGCTAGAGGGGCACAGGGCGGCACTGAAGCTTTCTTT.

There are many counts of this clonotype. The CDR3 is CSVDREPHGYTF. In DNA form, the CDR3 reads TGCAGCGTAGACCGGGAACCCCATGGCTACACCTTC. The chain couples TRBV29-1 to TRBJ1-2; D remains ambiguous. CDR1 and CDR2 (germline): SQVTM, ANQGSEA. This CDR3 contains 12 residues. Trimming left V 6 bases short and J 6 bases short, with 14 bases between.

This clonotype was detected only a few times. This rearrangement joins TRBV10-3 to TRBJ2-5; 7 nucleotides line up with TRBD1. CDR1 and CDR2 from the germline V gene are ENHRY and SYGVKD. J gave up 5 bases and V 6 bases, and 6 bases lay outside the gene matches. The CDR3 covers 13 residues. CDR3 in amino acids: CAIRTGSEETQYF. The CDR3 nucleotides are TGTGCCATCAGGACAGGGTCCGAGGAGACCCAGTACTTC.

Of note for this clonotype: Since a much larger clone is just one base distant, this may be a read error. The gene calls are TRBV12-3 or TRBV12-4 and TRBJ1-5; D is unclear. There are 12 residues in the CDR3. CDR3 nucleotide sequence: TGTGCCTGCAGACTTGAGCATCAGCCCCAGCATTTT. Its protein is CACRLEHQPQHF.

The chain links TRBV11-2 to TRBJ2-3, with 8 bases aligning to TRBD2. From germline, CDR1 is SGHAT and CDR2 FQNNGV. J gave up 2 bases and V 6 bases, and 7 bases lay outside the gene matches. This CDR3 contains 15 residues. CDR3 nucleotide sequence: TGTGCCAGCAGTTCAGAGCGGGGGCACACAGATACGCAGTATTTT. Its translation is CASSSERGHTDTQYF.

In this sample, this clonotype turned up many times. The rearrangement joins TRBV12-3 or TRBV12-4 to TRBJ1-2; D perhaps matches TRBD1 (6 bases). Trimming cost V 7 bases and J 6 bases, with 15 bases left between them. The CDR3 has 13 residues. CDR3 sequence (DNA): TGTGCCAGCACCCTACAGGGACATCATGGCTACACCTTC. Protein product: CASTLQGHHGYTF.

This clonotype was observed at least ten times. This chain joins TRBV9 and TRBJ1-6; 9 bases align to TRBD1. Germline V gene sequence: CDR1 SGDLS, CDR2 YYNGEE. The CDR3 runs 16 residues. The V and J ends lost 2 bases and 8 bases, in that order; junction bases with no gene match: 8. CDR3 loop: CASSVGGQGTHSPLHF. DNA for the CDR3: TGTGCCAGCAGCGTGGGAGGACAGGGGACACATTCACCCCTCCACTTT.

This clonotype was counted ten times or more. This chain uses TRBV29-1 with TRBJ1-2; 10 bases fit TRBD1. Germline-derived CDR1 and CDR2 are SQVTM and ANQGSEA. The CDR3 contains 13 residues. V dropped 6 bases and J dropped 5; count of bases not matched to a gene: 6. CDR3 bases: TGCAGCGTGGAATGGACAGGGGGTTATGGCTACACCTTC. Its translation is CSVEWTGGYGYTF.

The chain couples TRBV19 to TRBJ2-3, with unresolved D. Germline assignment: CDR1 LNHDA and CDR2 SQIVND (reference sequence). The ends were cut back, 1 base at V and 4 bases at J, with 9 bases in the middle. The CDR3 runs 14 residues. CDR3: CASSIGLISDTQYF. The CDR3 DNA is TGTGCCAGTAGTATAGGCCTCATCTCAGATACGCAGTATTTT.

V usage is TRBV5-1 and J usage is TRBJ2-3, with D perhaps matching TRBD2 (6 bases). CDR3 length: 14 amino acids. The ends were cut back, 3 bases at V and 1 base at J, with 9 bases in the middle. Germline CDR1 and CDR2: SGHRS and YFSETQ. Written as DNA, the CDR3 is TGCGCCAGCAGCTCGGGACTCGGCACAGATACGCAGTATTTT. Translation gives CASSSGLGTDTQYF.

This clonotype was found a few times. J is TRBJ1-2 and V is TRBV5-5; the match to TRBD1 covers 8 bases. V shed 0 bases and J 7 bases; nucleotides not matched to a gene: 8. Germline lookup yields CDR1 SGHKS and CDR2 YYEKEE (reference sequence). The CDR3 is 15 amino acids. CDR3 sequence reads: CASSLAGRGLSGYTF. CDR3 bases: TGTGCCAGCAGCTTGGCTGGCAGGGGGCTCTCTGGCTACACCTTC.

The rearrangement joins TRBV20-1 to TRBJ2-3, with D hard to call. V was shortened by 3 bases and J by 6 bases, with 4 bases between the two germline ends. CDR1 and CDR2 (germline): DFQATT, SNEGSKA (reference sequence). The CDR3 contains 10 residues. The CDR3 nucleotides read TGCAGTGCTAGCCCGGATACGCAGTATTTT. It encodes CSASPDTQYF.

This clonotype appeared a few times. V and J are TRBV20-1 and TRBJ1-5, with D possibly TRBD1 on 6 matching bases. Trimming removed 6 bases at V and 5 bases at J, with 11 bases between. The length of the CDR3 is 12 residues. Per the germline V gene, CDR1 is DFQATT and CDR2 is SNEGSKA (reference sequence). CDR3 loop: CSAGGADQPQHF. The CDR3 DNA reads TGCAGTGCCGGGGGCGCTGATCAGCCCCAGCATTTT.

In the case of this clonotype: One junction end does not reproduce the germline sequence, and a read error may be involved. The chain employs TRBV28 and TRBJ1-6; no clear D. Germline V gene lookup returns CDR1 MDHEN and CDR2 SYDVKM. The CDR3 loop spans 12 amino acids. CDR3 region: CASGLKRSPLHF. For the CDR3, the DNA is TGTGCCAGCGGTTTAAAGAGGTCACCCCTCCACTTT.

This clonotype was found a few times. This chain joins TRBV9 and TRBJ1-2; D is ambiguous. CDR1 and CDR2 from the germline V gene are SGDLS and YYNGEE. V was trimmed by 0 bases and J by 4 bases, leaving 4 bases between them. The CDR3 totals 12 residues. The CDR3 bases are TGTGCCAGCAGCGTAGACGGCTATGGCTACACCTTC. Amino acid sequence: CASSVDGYGYTF.

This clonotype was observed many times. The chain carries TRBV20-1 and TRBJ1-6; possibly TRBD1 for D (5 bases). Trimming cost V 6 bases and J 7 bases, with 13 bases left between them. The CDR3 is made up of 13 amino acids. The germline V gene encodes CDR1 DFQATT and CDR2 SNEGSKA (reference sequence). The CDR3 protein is CSASRGGNSPLHF. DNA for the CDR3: TGCAGTGCCAGCCGGGGGGGGAATTCACCCCTCCACTTT.

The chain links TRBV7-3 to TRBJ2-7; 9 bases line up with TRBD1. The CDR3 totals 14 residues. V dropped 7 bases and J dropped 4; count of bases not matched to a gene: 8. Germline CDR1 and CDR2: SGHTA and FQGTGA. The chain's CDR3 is CASTPGQGGYEQYF. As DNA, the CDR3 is TGTGCCAGCACCCCGGGACAGGGAGGATACGAGCAGTACTTC. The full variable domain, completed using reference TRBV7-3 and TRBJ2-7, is GAGVSQTPSNKVTEKGKYVELRCDPISGHTALYWYRQSLGQGPEFLIYFQGTGAADDSGLPNDRFFAVRPEGSVSTLKIQRTERGDSAVYLCASTPGQGGYEQYFGPGTRLTVT.

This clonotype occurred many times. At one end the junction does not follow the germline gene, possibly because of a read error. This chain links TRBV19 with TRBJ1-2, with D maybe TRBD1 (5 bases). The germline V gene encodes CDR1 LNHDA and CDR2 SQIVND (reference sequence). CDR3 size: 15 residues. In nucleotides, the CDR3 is TGTGCCAGTAGTATAGATCTATGGGGACGAACCAACACCGTCTTC. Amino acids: CASSIDLWGRTNTVF.

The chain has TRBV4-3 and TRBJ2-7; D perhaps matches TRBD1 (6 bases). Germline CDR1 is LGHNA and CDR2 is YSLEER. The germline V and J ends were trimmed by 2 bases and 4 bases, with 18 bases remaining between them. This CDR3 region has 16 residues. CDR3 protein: CASSQNHRPGEYEQYF. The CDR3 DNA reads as TGCGCCAGCAGCCAAAATCATAGGCCAGGGGAGTACGAGCAGTACTTC.

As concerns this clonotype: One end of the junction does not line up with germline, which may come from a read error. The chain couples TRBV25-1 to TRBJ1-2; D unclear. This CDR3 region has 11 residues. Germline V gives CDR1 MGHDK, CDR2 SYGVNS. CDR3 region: CGSSAGEGCTF. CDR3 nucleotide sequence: TGTGGCAGCAGTGCCGGGGAAGGCTGCACCTTC.

CDR3 nucleotides: TGTGCCAGCAGCTTAGAACATGAGTGGAAGACCCAGTACTTC. It translates to CASSLEHEWKTQYF. This rearrangement joins TRBV7-9 to TRBJ2-5; D unresolved. This CDR3 spans 14 amino acids. Germline lookup yields CDR1 SEHNR and CDR2 FQNEAQ (reference sequence). Trimming removed 1 base from V and 6 bases from J, with 12 bases in between.